These 9 T cell receptor beta chains originate from one sample sequenced in a study of cytomegalovirus exposure and HLA in healthy donors. Libraries were prepared by immunoSEQ multiplex PCR; TCRdb keeps only in-frame clonotypes and omits some of them. This table has 89,000 or so clones, approximately 94% appearing once. The specimen sequenced was PBMCs. These receptor sequences come from a woman aged 25 to 45 in good health and CMV-seropositive.

CDR3 region: CSARQGLSAEAFF. The CDR3 DNA reads TGCAGCGCTCGACAGGGTTTGAGCGCTGAAGCTTTCTTT. This chain links TRBV29-1 with TRBJ1-1, with 7 bases identical to TRBD1. Trimming removed 7 bases from V and 6 bases from J; junction bases left unmatched: 11. The CDR3 spans 13 residues. Germline CDR1 is SQVTM and CDR2 is ANQGSEA. The variable domain in full, with the rest retrieved from reference TRBV29-1 and TRBJ1-1, is SAVISQKPSRDICQRGTSLTIQCQVDSQVTMMFWYRQQPGQSLTLIATANQGSEATYESGFVIDKFPISRPNLTFSTLTVSNMSPEDSSIYLCSARQGLSAEAFFGQGTRLTVV.

The chain combines TRBV7-6 with TRBJ2-7; 11 bases are shared with TRBD1. J was trimmed by 6 bases and V by 4 bases; bases with no gene match: 11. There are 16 residues in the CDR3. Germline values: CDR1 SGHVS, CDR2 FNYEAQ. CDR3 nucleotide sequence: TGTGCCAGCAGCTCACGTCAGTGGGACAGGGGGACCGAGCAGTACTTC. Protein: CASSSRQWDRGTEQYF.

The chain couples TRBV7-9 to TRBJ2-3, with 7 bases fitting TRBD2. The CDR3 is made up of 15 amino acids. J gave up 0 bases and V 4 bases, and 4 bases lay outside the gene matches. Per the germline V gene, CDR1 is SEHNR and CDR2 is FQNEAQ (reference sequence). CDR3 in amino acids: CASSWGGESTDTQYF. The CDR3 nucleotides read TGTGCCAGCAGCTGGGGGGGAGAGAGCACAGATACGCAGTATTTT. The complete variable domain, with remaining parts taken from reference TRBV7-9 and TRBJ2-3, reads DTGVSQNPRHKITKRGQNVTFRCDPISEHNRLYWYRQTLGQGPEFLTYFQNEAQLEKSRLLSDRFSAERPKGSFSTLEIQRTEQGDSAMYLCASSWGGESTDTQYFGPGTRLTVL.

To note about this clone: An end of the junction does not agree with germline; a read error may underlie this. This sequence joins TRBV18 and TRBJ1-5; D is uncertain. This CDR3 is 14 amino acids long. Germline CDR1 reads KGHSH; CDR2 reads LQKENI. CDR3 nucleotide sequence: TGTGCCAGCTCACCGCCCGGGGAGAATCGGCCCCAGCATTTT. It yields the protein CASSPPGENRPQHF.

The gene calls are TRBV7-2 and TRBJ1-3, with 7 bases identical to TRBD1. The CDR3 contains 15 residues. The germline CDR1 and CDR2 sequences are SGHTA and FQGNSA. V lost 1 base, J lost 2 bases, and 2 bases stayed unmatched. The CDR3 loop is CASSLETGTGNTIYF. Written as DNA, the CDR3 is TGTGCCAGCAGCTTAGAGACAGGGACTGGAAACACCATATATTTT.

The chain uses TRBV19 and TRBJ2-7, with 8 bases that match TRBD1. Germline CDR1 LNHDA, CDR2 SQIVND (reference sequence). V gave up 9 bases and J gave up 6 bases; unmatched junction bases: 13. There are 14 residues in the CDR3. The CDR3 sequence: CASAGSGGAAEQYF. The CDR3 nucleotides read TGTGCCAGCGCCGGGTCAGGGGGCGCGGCCGAGCAGTACTTC.

The chain uses TRBV30 and TRBJ2-6, with 12 bases lining up with TRBD1. Germline V gene sequence: CDR1 GTSNPN, CDR2 SVGIG (reference sequence). V shed 4 bases, J shed 3 bases, and the junction held 13 bases outside the gene matches. This CDR3 has 19 amino acids. The CDR3 here is CAWTRVAGQGAGGANVLTF. Written as DNA, the CDR3 is TGTGCCTGGACCCGAGTGGCGGGACAGGGGGCTGGTGGGGCCAACGTCCTGACTTTC.

The chain has TRBV5-1 and TRBJ2-2; TRBD1 might be the D (5 bases). CDR3 size: 13 residues. Trimming cost V 4 bases and J 6 bases, with 10 bases left between them. Germline values: CDR1 SGHRS, CDR2 YFSETQ. CDR3 in amino acids: CASSPRESGELFF. The CDR3 bases are TGCGCCAGCAGCCCCAGGGAATCCGGGGAGCTGTTTTTT.

A word on this clone: One end of the junction does not line up with germline, which may come from a read error. V gene TRBV29-1 combines with J gene TRBJ2-3; 9 bases map to TRBD2. The CDR3 has 14 amino acids. Looked up from germline, CDR1 is SQVTM and CDR2 is ANQGSEA. CDR3 sequence reads: CTVPSSGSTGTQYF. The CDR3, as DNA: TGCACCGTACCCAGTAGCGGGAGCACAGGTACGCAGTATTTT.